This T cell receptor (beta chain) was recovered during a study of human T cells and chemical hapten exposure. Whole-study results and caveats: Positively correlated with patch test score were the counts of PT1 expanded TCRs.

Many counts were recorded for this clonotype. Its antigen is not identified. The time point denotes: pre-sensitization, week 0. Treatment: therapeutic diphenylcyclopropenone sensitization with weekly scalp DPC. The study enrolled 18 to 70-year-old alopecia patients suitable for DPC. MiXCR, run by TCRdb on the RACE reads, gives a single entry per CDR3 protein. Of about 89,000 distinct CDR3 sequences detected, 10% to 12% appear once; the ten largest clones hold approximately 3.1%. Germline-derived CDR1 and CDR2 are SGHAT and FQNNGV. V shed 5 bases and J 6 bases; nucleotides not matched to a gene: 6. The CDR3 totals 14 residues.

Sample: whole blood, taken in connection with sensitization to the hapten diphenylcyclopropenone (DPC). The V gene is TRBV11-2, the J gene TRBJ2-2; 7 bases are a match to TRBD1. This TCR was sampled from a woman aged 55-70 years with alopecia areata. Some clones in this sample may be carry-over from other donors' samples. The CDR3 reads CASSPRQGAGELFF. CDR3 DNA sequence: TGTGCCAGCAGCCCTCGACAGGGTGCCGGGGAGCTGTTTTTT.